The 12 T cell receptor beta chains in this list originate from one sample, sequenced in a study of cytomegalovirus exposure and HLA in healthy donors. Data came from immunoSEQ multiplex PCR; TCRdb stores just in-frame clones and leaves some out. Found here are 100,000 to 150,000 clones, roughly 93% of them singletons; the top ten hold approximately 1.2%. Sequenced sample: PBMCs. Receptors originate from a woman younger than 35 in good health and CMV-seronegative.

V gene TRBV18 combines with J gene TRBJ1-1; 10 bases line up with TRBD1. Germline assignment: CDR1 KGHSH and CDR2 LQKENI. The V and J ends lost 2 bases and 7 bases, in that order; junction bases with no gene match: 13. The CDR3 sequence is 17 residues long. DNA for the CDR3: TGTGCCAGCTCACCATTACGAGACAGGGGGCGTAGGGATGAAGCTTTCTTT. Translating gives CASSPLRDRGRRDEAFF.

This chain connects TRBV19 to TRBJ1-1; D remains ambiguous. Trimming pared 3 bases from V and 10 bases from J, leaving 9 bases between. This CDR3 has 11 amino acids. The germline gives CDR1 LNHDA, CDR2 SQIVND (reference sequence). For the CDR3, the DNA is TGTGCCAGTAGTATCCCCGCGGTAGCTTTCTTT. Its protein product is CASSIPAVAFF. Combining the CDR3 with reference TRBV19 and TRBJ1-1 gives the whole variable domain DGGITQSPKYLFRKEGQNVTLSCEQNLNHDAMYWYRQDPGQGLRLIYYSQIVNDFQKGDIAEGYSVSREKKESFPLTVTSAQKNPTAFYLCASSIPAVAFFGQGTRLTVV.

The chain recombines TRBV30 with TRBJ1-1, with D hard to call. Trimming took off 0 bases at V and 1 base at J, with 9 bases between the two ends. The CDR3 totals 14 residues. Germline loops: CDR1 GTSNPN, CDR2 SVGIG (reference sequence). CDR3 coding DNA: TGTGCCTGGAGTGTTGTACCTAGGAACACTGAAGCTTTCTTT. Protein: CAWSVVPRNTEAFF.

The CDR3, as DNA: TGTGCCGGGTACTCCGGACAGGGTGGGACCGGGGAGCTGTTTTTT. Translating gives CAGYSGQGGTGELFF. The chain joins TRBV6-6 to TRBJ2-2; 8 bases align to TRBD1. This CDR3 is 15 amino acids long. The germline V gene has CDR1 MNHNY and CDR2 SVGAGI (reference sequence). Unmatched junction bases numbered 13, after V lost 11 bases and J lost 5 bases.

The chain employs TRBV7-2 and TRBJ2-6, with 8 bases that match TRBD2. J gave up 4 bases and V 3 bases, and 8 bases lay outside the gene matches. Germline CDR1 is SGHTA and CDR2 is FQGNSA. The length of the CDR3 is 17 residues. CDR3 protein: CASSFLAGTNGANVLTF. CDR3 DNA: TGTGCCAGCAGCTTCTTAGCGGGAACTAACGGGGCCAACGTCCTGACTTTC.

This clone was observed a handful of times. This chain connects TRBV4-2 to TRBJ1-6, with TRBD1 as a possible D gene (5 bases). Germline V gene lookup returns CDR1 LGHNA and CDR2 YNFKEQ. The length of the CDR3 is 15 residues. The V gene lost 0 bases and the J gene lost 8 bases, with 11 bases spanning the gap. In DNA, the CDR3 is TGTGCCAGCAGCCAAGACGGGGGTGTGGATTCACCCCTCCACTTT. Amino acid sequence: CASSQDGGVDSPLHF.

The rearrangement uses TRBV6-5 and TRBJ2-1; D perhaps matches TRBD1 (6 bases). Trimming shortened V by 4 bases and J by 7 bases, and 14 bases separated the two germline ends. CDR1 is MNHEY, CDR2 SVGAGI, per germline. The length of the CDR3 is 14 residues. The DNA for the CDR3 is TGTGCCAGCAGTTTCAGGACAGTGGGGAATGAGCAGTTCTTC. The encoded protein is CASSFRTVGNEQFF.

This sequence joins TRBV7-9 and TRBJ2-2; D is unresolved. V shed 0 bases and J shed 1 base, with 9 bases lying between them. Germline values: CDR1 SEHNR, CDR2 FQNEAQ (reference sequence). This CDR3 has 16 residues. CDR3 loop: CASSLAQVGNTGELFF. CDR3 nucleotide sequence: TGTGCCAGCAGCTTAGCGCAGGTCGGGAACACCGGGGAGCTGTTTTTT.

This chain uses TRBV28 with TRBJ1-2; 7 bases map to TRBD1. Unmatched junction bases numbered 14, after V lost 6 bases and J lost 4 bases. Germline CDR1 is MDHEN and CDR2 is SYDVKM. CDR3 size: 16 residues. CDR3 protein: CASSLTGARLFYGYTF. The CDR3 nucleotides read TGTGCCAGCAGCCTAACAGGGGCGAGACTATTCTATGGCTACACCTTC.

V and J are TRBV6-6 and TRBJ2-3, with 7 bases matching TRBD2. CDR1 and CDR2 (germline): MNHNY, SVGAGI (reference sequence). The V gene end was trimmed by 7 bases and the J gene end by 6 bases; junction bases not matched to a gene: 10. The CDR3 length is 14 residues. The CDR3 nucleotides are TGTGCCAGCATTCAGTTGGGGGGGGACGATACGCAGTATTTT. It specifies CASIQLGGDDTQYF.

The chain carries TRBV5-1 and TRBJ1-1; possible D gene TRBD1, 6 bases. Per germline, CDR1 SGHRS and CDR2 YFSETQ. This CDR3 region has 15 residues. Trimming stripped 6 bases from V and 1 base from J, with 16 bases between. This CDR3 is CASKPGHYENTEAFF. CDR3 coding DNA: TGCGCCAGCAAACCGGGACACTATGAGAACACTGAAGCTTTCTTT.

The V call is TRBV18, the J call TRBJ2-5; no clear D. Germline CDR1 reads KGHSH; CDR2 reads LQKENI. This CDR3 contains 12 residues. The ends were cut back, 5 bases at V and 0 bases at J, with 4 bases in the middle. CDR3 protein: CASSSNQETQYF. CDR3 DNA: TGTGCCAGCTCATCAAACCAAGAGACCCAGTACTTC.